This is a list of T cell receptor beta chains from one sample in a study of blood T cell repertoires in COVID-19. Sequencing used immunoSEQ multiplex PCR; TCRdb keeps in-frame clones, though not all of them. This table has around 140,000 clones, about 87% appearing once. Specimen: peripheral blood. These receptors came from a human donor in a cohort sampled during active COVID-19. Each CDR3 is given with its conserved first and last residue. A D gene is named only where the DNA matches it firmly. Expanded clones are given a class, and other clones once, few, many or no size at all.

TRBJ1-5 NA TRBV18 NA TGTGCCAGCTCACCAACCGACGGGTTTCAGCCCCAGCATTTT CASSPTDGFQPQHF
TRBJ2-2 NA TRBV4-3 NA TGCGCCAGCAGCCAAGAACGGGGTTTCGGGGAGCTGTTTTTT CASSQERGFGELFF
TRBJ1-2 NA TRBV15 NA TGTGCCACCAGCCCCGTGTTGGGCTCGAGAGGCTACACCTTC CATSPVLGSRGYTF
TRBJ2-1 NA TRBV7-2 TRBD2 TGTGCCAGCAGCTTAGCCCCTAGCGGGGGGGGCAATGAGCAGTTCTTC CASSLAPSGGGNEQFF
TRBJ1-2 NA TRBV6-6 TRBD1 TGTGCCAGCAGTCGGGACAGCGGGGACTATGGCTACACCTTC CASSRDSGDYGYTF
TRBJ1-1 few TRBV7-3 TRBD1 TGTGCCAGCAGCTTAACAGCCGGGACAGGGAGCACTGAAGCTTTCTTT CASSLTAGTGSTEAFF
TRBJ2-2 few TRBV3-1/TRBV3-2 NA TGTGCCAGCAGCCCCATAGGGGGGAACACCGGGGAGCTGTTTTTT CASSPIGGNTGELFF
TRBJ2-1 NA TRBV14 TRBD1 TGTGCCAGCAGCCAACCCTCCGGGACAGGGAACTACAATGAGCAGTTCTTC CASSQPSGTGNYNEQFF
TRBJ1-1 NA TRBV29-1 NA TGCAGCGCCTCACAGGTTGAAGCTTTCTTT CSASQVEAFF
TRBJ2-1 NA TRBV5-6 NA TGTGCCAGCAGCCCCAGACTGAGAGGCTCCTACAATGAGCAGTTCTTC CASSPRLRGSYNEQFF
TRBJ1-6 NA TRBV7-9 NA TGTGCCAGCAGCTTAGCCCAGGGCTATAATTCACCCCTCCACTTT CASSLAQGYNSPLHF
TRBJ1-1 NA TRBV30 NA TGTGCCTGGATCGGCGGTGTGAGGGACACTGAAGCTTTCTTT CAWIGGVRDTEAFF
TRBJ2-3 NA TRBV5-1 TRBD1 TGCGCCAGCAGGGGACAGGGGGCTGAAGATACGCAGTATTTT CASRGQGAEDTQYF
TRBJ1-6 NA TRBV6-5 NA TGTGCCAGCATCCTGACAGGTTCCAATAATTCACCCCTCCACTTT CASILTGSNNSPLHF
TRBJ1-2 NA TRBV29-1 NA TGCAGCGTTGAAGACCCGACCTTCAGGGCTTATGGCTACACCTTC CSVEDPTFRAYGYTF
TRBJ2-4 NA TRBV11-2 TRBD1 TGTGCCAGCAGCAGGGACAGGGAGGACATTCAGTACTTC CASSRDREDIQYF
TRBJ2-7 NA TRBV5-1 NA TGCGCCAGCAGCTTGGGGTTGAGCGGAGTCTTTCCCGGTAAGCAGTACTTC CASSLGLSGVFPGKQYF
TRBJ2-5 NA TRBV5-1 NA TGCGCCAGCAGCTTGAACCTAGTCCCCCAAGAGACCCAGTACTTC CASSLNLVPQETQYF
TRBJ2-1 once TRBV11-3 NA TGTGCCAGCAGCTTGCCGGGGAACCCCCCGAAGCAGTTCTTC CASSLPGNPPKQFF
TRBJ2-1 NA TRBV2 TRBD2 TGTGCCAGCAGTGGGGCTAGCGGCCAACGGGGAAGTGAGCAGTTCTTC CASSGASGQRGSEQFF
TRBJ2-2 NA TRBV11-3 NA TGTGCCAGCAGCTTAGGGTCGGGAAGCCCGTTTCCCGGGGAGCTGTTTTTT CASSLGSGSPFPGELFF
TRBJ2-3 NA TRBV14 TRBD2 TGTGCCAGCAGCGATCCGGGACTAGCGGCGAGAGATACGCAGTATTTT CASSDPGLAARDTQYF
TRBJ2-2 NA TRBV5-6 TRBD1 TGTGCCAGCAGCCTTGGGACAGGGTGGAACACCGGGGAGCTGTTTTTT CASSLGTGWNTGELFF
TRBJ2-1 NA TRBV9 TRBD2 TGTGCCAGCAGCGTAGGAGCGGGGGGGATTAAGAATGAGCAGTTCTTC CASSVGAGGIKNEQFF
TRBJ2-3 few TRBV19 TRBD2 TGTGCCAGTAGTAGACTAGCGGGAGGGGGGGTCGGCACAGATACGCAGTATTTT CASSRLAGGGVGTDTQYF
TRBJ2-5 NA TRBV11-3 NA TGTGCCAGCAGCTCCACTCCTACCCAGTACTTC CASSSTPTQYF
TRBJ2-1 NA TRBV18 NA TGTGCCAGCTGTGACAGCTCCTACAATGAGCAGTTCTTC CASCDSSYNEQFF
TRBJ1-1 NA TRBV29-1 TRBD1 TGCAGCGTAGCTCGGGGACAGGGGGCTGGTGAAGCTTTCTTT CSVARGQGAGEAFF
TRBJ1-1 NA TRBV7-6 NA TGTGCCAGCAGCTTAGCGGCGGGCGCTGAAGCTTTCTTT CASSLAAGAEAFF
TRBJ1-2 NA TRBV2 NA TGTGCCAGCAGTCCCGACAGTGACTATGGCTACACCTTC CASSPDSDYGYTF
TRBJ1-5 medium-sized TRBV6-2/TRBV6-3 NA TGTGCCAGCAGTTACAGTCAGGAGGGTCAGCCCCAGCATTTT CASSYSQEGQPQHF
TRBJ1-1 NA TRBV27 NA TGTGCCAGCAGTTTAGGAGTACAGAACACTGAAGCTTTCTTT CASSLGVQNTEAFF
TRBJ1-2 NA TRBV6-5 NA TGTGCCAGCAGAAACGCTATGACAGGCTATGGCTACACCTTC CASRNAMTGYGYTF
TRBJ1-6 few TRBV7-9 TRBD1 TGTGCCAGCAGCTTCTGGACAGGGGGATCACCCCTCCACTTT CASSFWTGGSPLHF
TRBJ1-5 NA TRBV6-1 TRBD1 TGTGCCAGCAGTCAACAGGGGGGCAATCAGCCCCAGCATTTT CASSQQGGNQPQHF
TRBJ1-2 NA TRBV7-2 NA TGTGCCAGCAGCCCGCCCGTGGTGAAACTCTATGGCTACACCTTC CASSPPVVKLYGYTF
TRBJ1-2 NA TRBV5-1 NA TGCGCCAGCAGCTTGGTCCCAGGGGAGACCTATGGCTACACCTTC CASSLVPGETYGYTF
TRBJ1-1 once TRBV11-3 NA TGTGCCAGCAGCTTAGTCTCCACTGAAGCTTTCTTT CASSLVSTEAFF
TRBJ1-5 once TRBV6-6 NA TGTGCCAGCAGTTACGGGAGTTTTCATCAGCCCCAGCATTTT CASSYGSFHQPQHF
TRBJ1-6 NA TRBV6-5 NA TGTGCCAGCAGGGGGGGGGTTTATAATTCACCCCTCCACTTT CASRGGVYNSPLHF
TRBJ1-1 NA TRBV5-1 NA TGCGCCAGCAGCTTGTCGGGAGACCAAACTGAAGCTTTCTTT CASSLSGDQTEAFF
TRBJ2-1 NA TRBV7-8 TRBD2 TGTGCCAGCAGCTTAGTTCCGGGCGGGGGGGCGCATGAGCAGTTCTTC CASSLVPGGGAHEQFF
TRBJ2-1 NA TRBV12-3/TRBV12-4 NA TGTGCCAGCAGTTTACTAGGGGGCAATGAGCAGTTCTTC CASSLLGGNEQFF
TRBJ1-2 NA TRBV7-9 NA TGTGCCAGCAGCTTACAGGGAATTGCTAACTATGGCTACACCTTC CASSLQGIANYGYTF
TRBJ2-1 NA TRBV2 TRBD2 TGTGCCAGCAGTGTCCCGCCTGGGGCTAGCGGGTACAATGAGCAGTTCTTC CASSVPPGASGYNEQFF
TRBJ1-6 NA TRBV6-5 TRBD1 TGTGCCAGCATAGGGACAGGGGATTCACCCCTCCACTTT CASIGTGDSPLHF
TRBJ1-5 NA TRBV27 TRBD1 TGTGCCAGCAGTTTATATCCCCCAGGGGGAAGCGGCAATCAGCCCCAGCATTTT CASSLYPPGGSGNQPQHF
TRBJ2-7 NA TRBV7-9 NA TGTGCCAGCAGCTTAGAAAGCCCTCGGGGTTCCTACGAGCAGTACTTC CASSLESPRGSYEQYF